Below, one T cell receptor beta chain is given with its context. A few counts support this clonotype. Which antigen it targets is not known. Per-base qualities were not stored, and no clone one base away is much larger. The CDR3 runs 14 residues from the cysteine to the phenylalanine. Of the read, only the CDR3 DNA is kept; its 42 bases are in frame from base 1. From the germline V gene, CDR1 is SGHVS and CDR2 is FQNEAQ. Trimming takes 1 base from V and 0 bases from J, and the germline ends sit 6 bases apart. The sample comes from a study of blood T cells in healthy people across ages (dated by TCRdb to the mid-2010s). Regarding the research as a whole: In model experiments, template switching captured about one uniquely barcoded TCR beta cDNA molecule for every two T cells. Donors were grouped into four age groups: young (average approximately 16 years), middle-aged (approximately 41), aged (around 56) and long-lived (roughly 80). To avoid experimental bias, donors of different ages were spread randomly across the sequencing lanes. The study analyzed two additional independent replicas of 1 million unique cDNA reads from the same blood draw for two donors, one aged 18 to 29 and one aged 80 or older. Age-related changes in TCR beta repertoire diversity were measured in the study by deep sequencing normalized with unique cDNA molecular identifiers.

Libraries were built with 5' RACE. Sequencing used an Illumina HiSeq 2500. The second PCR ran for roughly 7 to 11 cycles and used a J-beta primer mix along with a sample-barcoded 5' primer. A template-switch 5' adaptor carrying 12 random nucleotides introduced a unique molecular identifier onto each TCR beta cDNA molecule. At least 2.5 million CDR3-containing paired-end reads were obtained from each sample. All of the RNA was converted into first-strand cDNA using the Mint cDNA synthesis kit, with a TRBC-specific oligonucleotide serving as the primer. Following uracil-DNA glycosylase treatment, a first 18-cycle PCR with universal primers M1SS and BC2_uni_R was performed on all cDNA. In the original analysis: Normalization of each sample was performed by random selection of 1 million high-quality reads, each carrying a distinct molecular identifier. Instead of being binned into consensus sequences, reads with shared molecular identifiers were discarded. MiTCR, set to a Q25 quality threshold and the strictest error-elimination algorithm, was used for CDR3 identification, clonotype clustering and error correction. A nonparametric unseen species model with Euler transformation was used to estimate lower-bound total TCR beta diversity. TCRdb redid the processing of the public reads, applying fastp at Q25 and MiXCR, and retained in-frame beta chains. Entries are consolidated by CDR3 protein sequence, retaining the most common genes and DNA. For this entry, the V and J calls and clone size follow TCRdb and not the study's own pipeline. A total of about 1.5 million distinct CDR3 sequences appear in this sample, roughly 43% of them only once. The ten largest account for just over 4% of the sample.

The roughly 39 donors, aged about 6 to 95 years, were systemically healthy Caucasian individuals from Russia. Approximately 9.7 milliliters of peripheral blood were drawn from each donor into EDTA-treated Vacutainer tubes. PBMCs were isolated by Ficoll-Paque density-gradient centrifugation, with at least 6 million obtained per sample. Total RNA, at least 6 micrograms per sample, was extracted from PBMCs with Trizol reagent. For every donor, an aliquot of PBMCs went through flow cytometry to measure the percentages of naive CD45RAhigh/CD27high T cells. Here is what the overall study found, with its caveats: Estimates of total diversity based on one million sequenced T cells were considered lower bounds and underestimates. There was a strong correlation between observed TCR beta diversity and the percentage of naive T cells measured by flow cytometry. Donor CMV infection status was unknown, potentially confounding age-related changes in expanded clonotypes. Observed TCR beta diversity per million T cells fell roughly linearly with age, and a significant reduction was already apparent by age around 40. Compared with the aged group, more naive CD4+ T cells, fewer expanded clones and increased TCR diversity were shown by the long-lived group, suggesting age selection. Bulk unsorted PBMC profiling prevented conclusive comparison of naive and antigen-experienced compartments.

The sequence is built from TRBV7-8 and TRBJ1-1; the D gene is not confidently resolved. Material for sequencing was blood. This receptor was obtained from a woman aged 18-29 years in good health. The CDR3 protein sequence reads: CASSLGLVNTEAFF. The nucleotide sequence reads TGTGCCAGCAGCTTAGGTCTGGTGAACACTGAAGCTTTCTTT. The full variable domain, with segments outside the CDR3 supplied by the reference TRBV7-8 and TRBJ1-1 proteins, appears as GAGVSQSPRYKVAKRGQDVALRCDPISGHVSLFWYQQALGQGPEFLTYFQNEAQLDKSGLPSDRFFAERPEGSVSTLKIQRTQQEDSAVYLCASSLGLVNTEAFFGQGTRLTVV.